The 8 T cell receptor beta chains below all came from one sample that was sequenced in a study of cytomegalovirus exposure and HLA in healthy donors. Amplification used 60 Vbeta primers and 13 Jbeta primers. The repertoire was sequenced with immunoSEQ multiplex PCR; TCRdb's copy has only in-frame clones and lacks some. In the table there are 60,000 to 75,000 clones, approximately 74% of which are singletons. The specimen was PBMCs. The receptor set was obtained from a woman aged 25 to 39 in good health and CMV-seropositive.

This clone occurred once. CDR3 coding DNA: TGTGCCAGCAGCCAACCGGGGACAGCGGTCGGCACAGATACGCAGTATTTT. As protein: CASSQPGTAVGTDTQYF. The rearrangement uses TRBV4-2 and TRBJ2-3; the match to TRBD1 covers 7 bases. The V gene end was trimmed by 2 bases and the J gene end by 1 base; junction bases not matched to a gene: 9. The germline gives CDR1 LGHNA, CDR2 YNFKEQ. This CDR3 has 17 amino acids.

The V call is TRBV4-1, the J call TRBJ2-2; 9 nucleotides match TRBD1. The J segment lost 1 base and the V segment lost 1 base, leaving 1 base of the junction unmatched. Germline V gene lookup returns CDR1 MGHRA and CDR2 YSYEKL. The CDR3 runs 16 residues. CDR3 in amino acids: CASSQVDRGNTGELFF. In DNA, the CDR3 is TGCGCCAGCAGCCAAGTGGACAGGGGGAACACCGGGGAGCTGTTTTTT.

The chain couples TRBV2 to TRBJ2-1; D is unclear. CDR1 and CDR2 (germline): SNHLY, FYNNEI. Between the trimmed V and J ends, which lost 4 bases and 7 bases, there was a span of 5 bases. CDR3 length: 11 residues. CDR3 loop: CASSGGNEQFF. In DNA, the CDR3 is TGTGCCAGCAGTGGAGGTAATGAGCAGTTCTTC. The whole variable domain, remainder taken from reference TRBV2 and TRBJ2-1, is EPEVTQTPSHQVTQMGQEVILRCVPISNHLYFYWYRQILGQKVEFLVSFYNNEISEKSEIFDDQFSVERPDGSNFTLKIRSTKLEDSAMYFCASSGGNEQFFGPGTRLTVL.

CDR3 bases: TGTGCCAGCAGCTCAGGGGGTCCCTACGAGCAGTACTTC. Its translation: CASSSGGPYEQYF. The rearrangement uses TRBV7-2 and TRBJ2-7; 7 nucleotides align to TRBD1. V shed 4 bases and J 2 bases; nucleotides not matched to a gene: 2. The CDR3 totals 13 residues. CDR1 and CDR2 (germline): SGHTA, FQGNSA. The full variable domain, its missing parts supplied by reference TRBV7-2 and TRBJ2-7, is GAGVSQSPSNKVTEKGKDVELRCDPISGHTALYWYRQSLGQGLEFLIYFQGNSAPDKSGLPSDRFSAERTGGSVSTLTIQRTQQEDSAVYLCASSSGGPYEQYFGPGTRLTVT.

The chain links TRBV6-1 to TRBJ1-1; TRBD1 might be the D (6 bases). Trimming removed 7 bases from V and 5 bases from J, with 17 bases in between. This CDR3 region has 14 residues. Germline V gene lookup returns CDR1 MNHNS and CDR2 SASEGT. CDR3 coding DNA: TGTGCCAGCAATACAGGGTTGAGGGGGACTGAAGCTTTCTTT. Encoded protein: CASNTGLRGTEAFF.

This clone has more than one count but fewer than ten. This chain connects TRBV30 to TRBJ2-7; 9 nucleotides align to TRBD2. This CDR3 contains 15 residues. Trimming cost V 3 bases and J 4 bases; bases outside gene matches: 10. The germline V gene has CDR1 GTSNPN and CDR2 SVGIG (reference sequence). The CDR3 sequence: CAWRAPSGTRYEQYF. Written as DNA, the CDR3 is TGTGCCTGGAGGGCACCTAGCGGGACTCGGTACGAGCAGTACTTC.

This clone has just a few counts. Written as DNA, the CDR3 is TGCGCCAGCAGCTTGGGGACTGTAGCCAAAAACATTCAGTACTTC. Its translation: CASSLGTVAKNIQYF. The chain joins TRBV5-1 to TRBJ2-4, with D possibly being TRBD2 (5 bases). V lost 0 bases and J lost 0, with 7 bases in between. Germline CDR1 reads SGHRS; CDR2 reads YFSETQ. The CDR3 has 15 amino acids.

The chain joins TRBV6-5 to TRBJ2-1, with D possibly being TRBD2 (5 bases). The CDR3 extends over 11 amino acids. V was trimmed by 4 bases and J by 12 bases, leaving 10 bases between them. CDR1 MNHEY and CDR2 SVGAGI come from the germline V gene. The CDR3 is CASSSGVLQFF. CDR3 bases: TGTGCCAGCAGTTCCGGGGTTCTGCAGTTCTTC.